The 29 T cell receptor beta chains below come from one sample, sequenced in a study of post-analysis software for immune sequencing data (dated by TCRdb to 2014 to 2015). Paper-wide results and their limitations: Significantly higher frequencies in patients than in controls were found for a few TRBV segments, including TRBV5-6, TRBV5-1 and TRBV20-1.

What these receptors recognize is not known. Receptor libraries were prepared by PCR. The sample was run on an Illumina HiSeq 2500. Unique molecular identifiers were incorporated into TCR beta cDNA libraries to reduce PCR and sequencing biases. TCRdb trimmed the raw reads at Q25, called clones with MiXCR and kept productive beta chains. Rows merge per CDR3 protein into single entries with the most common DNA and genes. This sample comprises about 820,000 distinct CDR3 sequences, about 57% of them detected only once. Of the sample, under 6% falls within the top ten clones. Sequencing input: blood. The receptors shown here come from a girl under 18 with multiple sclerosis.

This chain links TRBV29-1 with TRBJ2-7, with 7 bases lining up with TRBD1. V gave up 5 bases and J gave up 1 base; unmatched junction bases: 5. Germline V gene sequence: CDR1 SQVTM, CDR2 ANQGSEA. This CDR3 is built from 13 residues. The CDR3 region is CSVLDRASYEQYF. CDR3 nucleotides: TGCAGCGTTCTTGACAGGGCGTCCTACGAGCAGTACTTC.

This sequence joins TRBV10-2 and TRBJ2-3; TRBD2 agrees at 8 bases. Trimming cost V 6 bases and J 0 bases; bases outside gene matches: 5. The CDR3 sequence is 15 residues long. Germline-derived CDR1 and CDR2 are WSHSY and SAAADI. DNA of the CDR3: TGCGCCAGCAGCGATAGCGGGGCTAGCACAGATACGCAGTATTTT. Translation: CASSDSGASTDTQYF.

The chain recombines TRBV28 with TRBJ2-5, with D tentatively TRBD1 (6 bases). Germline loops: CDR1 MDHEN, CDR2 SYDVKM. The CDR3 has 12 residues. V dropped 8 bases and J dropped 4 bases, with 11 bases sitting between them. CDR3 nucleotides: TGTGCCAGCCTCGGACAGCGAGAGACCCAGTACTTC. Translation: CASLGQRETQYF.

The chain couples TRBV20-1 to TRBJ2-5; D assignment may be TRBD1 or TRBD2 (5 bases each). This CDR3 has 19 residues. In germline, CDR1 is DFQATT, CDR2 SNEGSKA (reference sequence). V was pared by 0 bases and J by 5 bases, with 28 bases between. The CDR3 sequence is CSARDPTFQGPRPGETQYF. In DNA, the CDR3 is TGCAGTGCTAGAGATCCCACTTTCCAGGGACCAAGGCCGGGGGAGACCCAGTACTTC.

In this sample, this clonotype turned up a few times. The chain joins TRBV20-1 to TRBJ2-1; TRBD2 might be the D (6 bases). V lost 6 bases and J lost 0, with 15 bases in between. The CDR3 runs to 15 residues. Looked up from germline, CDR1 is DFQATT and CDR2 is SNEGSKA (reference sequence). CDR3 in DNA: TGCAGTGCCGTACCGGCGGGGATCTCCTACAATGAGCAGTTCTTC. Translated: CSAVPAGISYNEQFF.

The chain uses TRBV20-1 and TRBJ2-6, with D possibly TRBD2 on 6 matching bases. The germline V and J ends were trimmed by 1 base and 0 bases, with 7 bases remaining between them. This CDR3 region has 15 residues. CDR1 and CDR2 from the germline V gene are DFQATT and SNEGSKA (reference sequence). CDR3 nucleotides: TGCAGTGCTAGAGTTAGCGGCTCTGGGGCCAACGTCCTGACTTTC. It encodes CSARVSGSGANVLTF.

This chain links TRBV20-1 with TRBJ2-7; D may be TRBD1 (6 bases). This CDR3 spans 16 amino acids. V was clipped by 6 bases and J by 0 bases, with 21 bases between them. Germline V CDR1 and CDR2: DFQATT, SNEGSKA (reference sequence). The CDR3 sequence: CSARPGTSFSSYEQYF. CDR3 coding DNA: TGCAGTGCCAGACCCGGGACATCATTCAGCTCCTACGAGCAGTACTTC.

On this clonotype: An end of the junction does not agree with germline; a read error may underlie this. The chain uses TRBV5-1 and TRBJ2-3, with a tentative D call TRBD1 (6 bases). Germline V lookup: CDR1 SGHRS, CDR2 YFSETQ. The CDR3 covers 15 residues. This CDR3 is CVSSLRTDPEDTQYF. Here the CDR3 DNA reads TGCGTCAGCAGCCTAAGGACAGACCCGGAGGATACGCAGTATTTT.

The V and J genes are TRBV20-1 and TRBJ1-5, with a tentative D call TRBD1 (5 bases). V lost 1 base, J lost 2 bases, and 18 bases lay in between. This CDR3 comprises 17 residues. CDR1 and CDR2 (germline): DFQATT, SNEGSKA (reference sequence). The CDR3 loop reads CSARAVRGVTGNQPQHF. The CDR3 nucleotides read TGCAGTGCTAGAGCGGTGCGGGGCGTTACGGGCAATCAGCCCCAGCATTTT.

The chain links TRBV30 to TRBJ2-1, with 10 bases matching TRBD2. The CDR3 contains 14 residues. Trimming removed 2 bases from V and 8 bases from J; junction bases left unmatched: 6. Germline values: CDR1 GTSNPN, CDR2 SVGIG (reference sequence). In nucleotides, the CDR3 is TGTGCCTGGAGTAGGAGCGGGGGGGCAGATGAGCAGTTCTTC. It specifies CAWSRSGGADEQFF.

V usage is TRBV10-3 and J usage is TRBJ2-1; D ambiguous. The V gene's germline CDR1 is ENHRY and CDR2 SYGVKD. CDR3 length: 11 residues. Between the trimmed V and J ends, which lost 3 bases and 15 bases, there was a span of 12 bases. CDR3 sequence: CAISEGHRRFF. The CDR3 DNA sequence: TGTGCCATCAGTGAAGGGCATAGGAGGTTCTTC.

This clonotype occurred a few times. This chain links TRBV4-1 with TRBJ2-1; 7 nucleotides line up with TRBD1. The CDR3 has 16 residues. J was trimmed by 7 bases and V by 2 bases; bases with no gene match: 11. Germline V lookup: CDR1 MGHRA, CDR2 YSYEKL. The CDR3 nucleotides are TGCGCCAGCAGCCAATCTATTATGACAGGGAGTAATGAGCAGTTCTTC. Protein: CASSQSIMTGSNEQFF.

This clonotype appeared a single time. The V and J genes are TRBV6-4 and TRBJ2-1, with 8 nucleotides matching TRBD1. The last part of the DNA fits TRBJ2-7 better; the J call may be wrong. In germline, CDR1 is MRHNA, CDR2 SNTAGT. CDR3 length: 17 residues. This CDR3 is CASSDTDRASSYNEQYF. Here the CDR3 DNA reads TGTGCCAGCAGTGACACGGACAGGGCGAGCTCCTACAATGAGCAGTACTTC.

This clonotype has a single count. V usage is TRBV7-6 and J usage is TRBJ1-1; no reliable D call. Trimming shortened V by 2 bases and J by 5 bases, and 9 bases separated the two germline ends. The CDR3 sequence is 13 residues long. The germline V gene has CDR1 SGHVS and CDR2 FNYEAQ. The CDR3 loop reads CASSLYVLTEAFF. The CDR3 DNA reads as TGTGCCAGCAGCTTATACGTATTGACTGAAGCTTTCTTT. Full variable domain (outside the CDR3, taken from reference TRBV7-6 and TRBJ1-1): GAGVSQSPRYKVTKRGQDVALRCDPISGHVSLYWYRQALGQGPEFLTYFNYEAQQDKSGLPNDRFSAERPEGSISTLTIQRTEQRDSAMYRCASSLYVLTEAFFGQGTRLTVV.

The gene calls are TRBV20-1 and TRBJ2-5; D is unclear. The closer fit of TRBJ2-7 to the DNA end suggests the J call may be wrong. CDR3 length equals 13 residues. Germline V gives CDR1 DFQATT, CDR2 SNEGSKA (reference sequence). CDR3 sequence: CSAPTRTAYEQYF. The DNA for the CDR3 is TGCAGTGCCCCTACGAGGACGGCCTACGAGCAGTACTTC.

The gene calls are TRBV5-1 and TRBJ2-7; D may be TRBD2 (6 bases). CDR1 SGHRS and CDR2 YFSETQ come from the germline V gene. This CDR3 is built from 14 residues. V lost 0 bases to trimming and J lost 4 bases, with 11 bases between them. CDR3 sequence reads: CASSLAASAYEQYF. CDR3 bases: TGCGCCAGCAGCTTGGCGGCTAGCGCTTACGAGCAGTACTTC.

This clonotype has a single count. J is TRBJ2-1 and V is TRBV7-2; D is undetermined. The CDR3 consists of 15 residues. The ends were cut back, 4 bases at V and 4 bases at J, with 14 bases in the middle. CDR1 SGHTA and CDR2 FQGNSA come from the germline V gene. DNA of the CDR3: TGTGCCAGCAGCTCCAGGAGCCTCATATACAATGAGCAGTTCTTC. Its protein is CASSSRSLIYNEQFF. The whole variable domain, remainder taken from reference TRBV7-2 and TRBJ2-1, is GAGVSQSPSNKVTEKGKDVELRCDPISGHTALYWYRQSLGQGLEFLIYFQGNSAPDKSGLPSDRFSAERTGGSVSTLTIQRTQQEDSAVYLCASSSRSLIYNEQFFGPGTRLTVL.

This clonotype was seen a few times. V gene TRBV12-3 or TRBV12-4 combines with J gene TRBJ1-2; no clear D gene. The V end was cut by 1 base, the J end by 4 bases, with 13 bases between. The CDR3 loop spans 15 amino acids. CDR3 sequence reads: CASSLGKPRGYGYTF. The CDR3, as DNA: TGTGCCAGCAGTTTAGGCAAGCCGCGGGGCTATGGCTACACCTTC.

This clonotype was detected only once. The CDR3 protein is CASRRQGVVRGYTF. The CDR3 coding sequence is TGTGCCAGCAGGAGACAGGGGGTGGTTCGTGGCTACACCTTC. This sequence joins TRBV2 and TRBJ1-2, with 9 bases identical to TRBD1. There are 14 residues in the CDR3. Germline CDR1 SNHLY, CDR2 FYNNEI. V shed 6 bases, J shed 7 bases, and the junction held 9 bases outside the gene matches.

The V gene is TRBV5-1, the J gene TRBJ2-1; the D gene could be TRBD1 or TRBD2 (6 bases each). Germline CDR1 SGHRS, CDR2 YFSETQ. V lost 0 bases and J 7 bases, leaving 14 bases between the germline ends. The CDR3 sequence is 15 residues long. CDR3 in amino acids: CASSLEPGARNEQFF. CDR3 DNA sequence: TGCGCCAGCAGCTTGGAGCCGGGGGCGAGGAATGAGCAGTTCTTC.

In nucleotides, the CDR3 is TGCGCCAGCAGCACCGGTGTCAAAAACATTCAGTACTTC. Its translation is CASSTGVKNIQYF. The chain combines TRBV10-1 with TRBJ2-4; D remains ambiguous. Per the germline V gene, CDR1 is WNHNN and CDR2 is SYGVQD (reference sequence). The CDR3 sequence is 13 residues long. V was clipped by 6 bases and J by 3 bases, with 9 bases between them.

The chain recombines TRBV7-9 with TRBJ1-4, with a possible D match to TRBD1 (5 bases). The CDR3 runs 15 residues. Germline V gene lookup returns CDR1 SEHNR and CDR2 FQNEAQ (reference sequence). Trimming cost V 5 bases and J 6 bases, with 16 bases left between them. CDR3 region: CASSKATARDEKLFF. CDR3 DNA: TGTGCCAGCAGCAAAGCGACAGCGCGGGATGAAAAACTGTTTTTT.

The V and J genes are TRBV9 and TRBJ2-5; D tentatively reads TRBD1 or TRBD2 (6 bases each). The V gene's germline CDR1 is SGDLS and CDR2 YYNGEE. This CDR3 has 15 amino acids. The V gene lost 0 bases and the J gene lost 2 bases, with 11 bases spanning the gap. The CDR3 DNA is TGTGCCAGCAGCGTAGACGTAGGGGGGCAAGAGACCCAGTACTTC. The encoded protein is CASSVDVGGQETQYF.

This sequence joins TRBV5-1 and TRBJ1-6, with D unclear. Germline CDR1 SGHRS, CDR2 YFSETQ. This CDR3 has 14 amino acids. The V end lost 1 base, the J end lost 7 bases, and 9 bases lay between the germline ends. CDR3 sequence: CASSLRSDNSPLHF. In DNA, the CDR3 is TGCGCCAGCAGCTTGCGGTCGGACAATTCACCCCTCCACTTT.

This chain connects TRBV2 to TRBJ2-1, with TRBD1 matching over 9 bases. The ends lost 6 bases at V and 0 bases at J; junction bases unmatched: 3. Germline loops: CDR1 SNHLY, CDR2 FYNNEI. The CDR3 runs 15 residues. This CDR3 is CASRKDRGSYNEQFF. The CDR3 coding sequence is TGTGCCAGCAGGAAGGACAGGGGCTCCTACAATGAGCAGTTCTTC.

Comment on this clonotype: Compared with germline, one end of the junction differs, possibly owing to a read error. The chain links TRBV6-5 to TRBJ2-5, with 7 positions matching TRBD2. With the DNA end fitting TRBJ2-7 better, the J assignment may be wrong. The CDR3 totals 15 residues. In germline, CDR1 is MNHEY, CDR2 SVGAGI. This chain's CDR3 is CAGSYGRGSRHEQYF. The CDR3, as DNA: TGTGCCGGCAGTTACGGTCGCGGGAGTCGGCACGAGCAGTACTTC.

The chain recombines TRBV24-1 with TRBJ2-1, with 9 bases matching TRBD2. The CDR3 is 17 residues long. Germline CDR1 is KGHDR and CDR2 is SFDVKD. With 3 bases clipped from V and 0 bases from J, the junction kept 5 bases outside the gene matches. CDR3 nucleotide sequence: TGTGCCACCAGTGATCCGAATAGCGGGAGCTCCTACAATGAGCAGTTCTTC. It is translated as CATSDPNSGSSYNEQFF.

The chain recombines TRBV12-5 with TRBJ1-2; D remains ambiguous. This CDR3 is built from 16 residues. Trimming stripped 0 bases from V and 2 bases from J, with 13 bases between. Germline CDR1 and CDR2: LGHNT and FRNRAP. The CDR3 loop is CASGLVPGYPNYGYTF. Here the CDR3 DNA reads TGTGCTAGTGGTTTGGTCCCCGGGTACCCCAACTATGGCTACACCTTC.

V usage is TRBV2 and J usage is TRBJ2-5, with 7 bases aligning to TRBD1. J was trimmed by 3 bases and V by 6 bases; bases with no gene match: 4. CDR1 and CDR2 (germline): SNHLY, FYNNEI. This CDR3 has 13 residues. The CDR3 loop reads CASRRGREETQYF. The CDR3 DNA reads TGTGCCAGCAGGAGGGGGCGCGAAGAGACCCAGTACTTC.